The clone carrying this TCR beta chain was seen repeatedly, ten times or more. Its antigen remains unidentified. This record belongs to a study of Graves' ophthalmopathy and Graves' hyperthyroidism. Study results and caveats: The authors also found most expanded thyroid clonotypes above 0.001 frequency in blood.

Amplifying from RNA transcripts, the study obtained TCR beta CDR3 regions. First-round RT-PCR with HTBI primers preceded a second-round multiplex PCR. A single record per CDR3 protein comes from TCRdb applying MiXCR to the multiplex PCR reads. Here the sample spans 350,000 to 450,000 distinct CDR3 sequences, 15% to 20% being singletons. Sequencing was performed on peripheral blood. The source is a woman under 30 with Graves' ophthalmopathy.

CDR3 sequence reads: CASSPGLAGDGEGYEQYF. The CDR3 nucleotides are TGTGCCAGCAGCCCAGGACTAGCGGGAGATGGAGAAGGTTACGAGCAGTACTTC. This chain connects TRBV12-3 or TRBV12-4 to TRBJ2-7; 13 nucleotides match TRBD2. The CDR3 is made up of 18 amino acids. V dropped 6 bases and J dropped 4; count of bases not matched to a gene: 15.